Listed below are T cell receptor beta chains from one sample, sequenced in a study of OX40 agonist ivuxolimab in advanced cancers. Only in-frame clones appear in the TCRdb table, and some are missing; sequencing was by immunoSEQ multiplex PCR. The sample holds some 44,000 clones, around 88% seen once. The sequences come from CD4+ or CD8+ T cells sorted from blood, collected in a trial of the OX40 agonist ivuxolimab. The receptors derive from an adult with an advanced solid tumor such as melanoma, head and neck, liver or kidney cancer. Each CDR3 is given with its conserved first and last residue. A D gene is named only where the DNA matches it firmly.

j_gene | v_gene | d_gene | CDR3aa
TRBJ2-7 | TRBV6-5 | - | CASKPSGSHEQYF
TRBJ2-7 | TRBV7-2 | - | CASSSRAFLYEQYF
TRBJ2-2 | TRBV5-4 | TRBD1 | CASSFGQGAAGELFF
TRBJ1-1 | TRBV6-6 | - | CASKTSMNTEAFF
TRBJ2-1 | TRBV28 | - | CASSSAPAGEQFF
TRBJ2-5 | TRBV5-4 | TRBD2 | CASSRGTIEQETQYF
TRBJ1-1 | TRBV6-6 | - | CASSRPMNTEAFF
TRBJ1-3 | TRBV9 | - | CASSVTPDGGGNTIYF
TRBJ2-3 | TRBV9 | - | CASSVRDTTRSGTDTQYF
TRBJ1-6 | TRBV10-3 | TRBD1 | CAISESGQNSPLHF
TRBJ2-7 | TRBV2 | TRBD1 | CASSRQGREQYF
TRBJ2-1 | TRBV10-3 | - | CAGSSYNEQFF
TRBJ1-2 | TRBV6-4 | TRBD1 | CASSDFNRGGGYTF
TRBJ2-1 | TRBV5-1 | TRBD2 | CASSDGLEISNEQFF
TRBJ1-1 | TRBV7-3 | - | CASSRTGGFTEAFF
TRBJ1-5 | TRBV5-6 | TRBD1 | CASSFDRGHHQPQHF
TRBJ2-3 | TRBV11-1 | TRBD2 | CASSQGRVASGADTQYF
TRBJ1-1 | TRBV19 | - | CASSIQGRTDTEAFF
TRBJ2-5 | TRBV7-9 | TRBD2 | CASRPPGLATQGAQYF
TRBJ1-2 | TRBV4-1 | - | CASSRGRQTNYGYTF
TRBJ2-2 | TRBV14 | TRBD2 | CASSPLAGGNTGELFF
TRBJ2-7 | TRBV6-4 | - | CASSHRVFGPYEQYF
TRBJ1-4 | TRBV19 | - | CASSKGATNEKLFF
TRBJ2-7 | TRBV7-2 | - | CASSLMARDSRGYEQYF
TRBJ1-1 | TRBV30 | - | CAWNPPGRGESEAFF
TRBJ2-3 | TRBV12-5 | TRBD2 | CASGLAGGFGDTQYF
TRBJ1-2 | TRBV6-6 | - | CASSPQGLYTF
TRBJ1-4 | TRBV5-1 | - | CASSLASTATNEKLFF
TRBJ1-4 | TRBV7-9 | - | CASSQEGTIAITNEKLFF
TRBJ2-3 | TRBV5-1 | - | CASSPEGGSTDTQYF
TRBJ2-1 | TRBV9 | - | CASSVGPGLTDEQFF
TRBJ1-1 | TRBV19 | TRBD1 | CASRGRDRSVTEAFF
TRBJ2-5 | TRBV10-3 | TRBD2 | CAISAPTSGQETQYF
TRBJ1-5 | TRBV15 | - | CATSRVDRAQHF
TRBJ2-7 | TRBV5-1 | - | CASSLGNLQGGEQYF
TRBJ2-3 | TRBV6-1 | TRBD2 | CASTTTSGRSDTQYF
TRBJ1-1 | TRBV5-1 | - | CASSRDSRWTEAFF
TRBJ2-5 | TRBV30 | TRBD2 | CAWSNLAGGSQETQYF
TRBJ2-2 | TRBV6-5 | TRBD2 | CASSFRGLASGELFF
TRBJ2-7 | TRBV18 | - | CASSPMEGFYEQYF
TRBJ1-1 | TRBV7-2 | - | CASSLTRDRTEAFF
TRBJ2-5 | TRBV7-8 | TRBD1 | CASSRDRVIETQYF
TRBJ2-7 | TRBV7-2 | - | CASSLVGVSEQYF
TRBJ2-5 | TRBV6-1 | TRBD2 | CASSEASGVGETQYF
TRBJ1-4 | TRBV7-2 | - | CASSLSVEKLFF